Presented here are 21 T cell receptor beta chains from one specimen sequenced in a study of T cells after yellow fever vaccination. MiXCR, applied by TCRdb to the 5' RACE reads, yields one record per CDR3 protein. The sample holds hundreds of thousands of distinct CDR3 sequences, roughly 9.4% seen once. This material consisted of PBMCs, taken on the day of the first yellow fever vaccination. The receptors originated from a man younger than 35 who received the YFV17D yellow fever vaccine.

This clonotype was seen at least ten times. Sequence at one end of the junction differs from germline and may be a read error. The genes are TRBV11-2 and TRBJ2-3; TRBD2 is a possible D gene (6 bases). This CDR3 has 14 amino acids. CDR1 is SGHAT, CDR2 FQNNGV, per germline. The CDR3 sequence: CASSLRRGTDTQYF. DNA for the CDR3: TGCGCCAGCAGCTTGAGGCGGGGAACAGATACGCAGTATTTT.

The chain links TRBV5-4 to TRBJ2-4; the match to TRBD1 covers 10 bases. CDR3 length: 16 amino acids. CDR1 SGHNT and CDR2 YYREEE come from the germline V gene (reference sequence). Trimming cost V 4 bases and J 8 bases; bases outside gene matches: 12. In nucleotides, the CDR3 is TGTGCCAGCAGCCCCCGCGGGGGACAGGGGACGGACATTCAGTACTTC. It translates to CASSPRGGQGTDIQYF.

The rearrangement joins TRBV29-1 to TRBJ2-7; 7 nucleotides line up with TRBD1. This CDR3 is 13 amino acids long. CDR1 and CDR2 from the germline V gene are SQVTM and ANQGSEA. J was trimmed by 0 bases and V by 4 bases; bases with no gene match: 3. CDR3 protein: CSVAPGGSYEQYF. For the CDR3, the DNA is TGCAGCGTTGCTCCAGGGGGCTCCTACGAGCAGTACTTC.

V gene TRBV20-1 combines with J gene TRBJ2-3, with 8 bases identical to TRBD2. This CDR3 is built from 14 residues. After removal of 1 base from V and 1 base from J, the junction contained 1 base not matched to a gene. From germline, CDR1 is DFQATT and CDR2 SNEGSKA (reference sequence). CDR3 in DNA: TGCAGTGCTAGAGGGACTAGCCGCACAGATACGCAGTATTTT. Amino acid sequence: CSARGTSRTDTQYF.

This clonotype was seen a handful of times. This rearrangement joins TRBV11-2 to TRBJ2-1, with TRBD1 matching 8 bases. V gave up 3 bases and J gave up 6 bases; unmatched junction bases: 7. The CDR3 runs to 15 residues. In germline, CDR1 is SGHAT, CDR2 FQNNGV. The DNA for the CDR3 is TGTGCCAGCAGCTTGCGGGACAGGTCCACCAATGAGCAGTTCTTC. Its translation: CASSLRDRSTNEQFF.

This clonotype was recorded many times. The chain recombines TRBV4-1 with TRBJ2-5; no firm D call. CDR3 size: 14 residues. CDR1 is MGHRA, CDR2 YSYEKL, per germline. V lost 9 bases and J lost 3, with 17 bases in between. The CDR3: CASSRRTMEETQYF. As DNA, the CDR3 is TGCGCCAGTAGTCGTCGTACGATGGAAGAGACCCAGTACTTC.

This clonotype was observed many times. This chain joins TRBV12-3 or TRBV12-4 and TRBJ2-6; D is uncertain. The length of the CDR3 is 14 residues. Between the trimmed V and J ends, which lost 5 bases and 0 bases, there was a span of 5 bases. The CDR3 sequence: CASSRSSGANVLTF. The CDR3 DNA is TGTGCCAGCAGTCGCAGCTCTGGGGCCAACGTCCTGACTTTC.

The chain combines TRBV7-9 with TRBJ1-2, with D perhaps TRBD1 (5 bases). The length of the CDR3 is 13 residues. CDR1 and CDR2 (germline): SEHNR, FQNEAQ (reference sequence). Trimming left V 8 bases short and J 2 bases short, with 12 bases between. CDR3 coding DNA: TGTGCCAGCGGGGCAACGGGGAACTATGGCTACACCTTC. Translation: CASGATGNYGYTF.

The genes are TRBV20-1 and TRBJ2-3; D is possibly TRBD2 (5 bases). Trimming pared 1 base from V and 1 base from J, leaving 12 bases between. CDR1 and CDR2 (germline): DFQATT, SNEGSKA (reference sequence). This CDR3 comprises 15 residues. CDR3 protein: CSARVPTRGTDTQYF. DNA of the CDR3: TGCAGTGCTAGAGTCCCTACGCGGGGCACAGATACGCAGTATTTT.

The chain recombines TRBV5-8 with TRBJ2-2; D is unclear. Germline V gene lookup returns CDR1 SGHTS and CDR2 YDEGEE. This CDR3 region has 15 residues. Trimming stripped 0 bases from V and 0 bases from J, with 6 bases between. Here the CDR3 reads CASSLVAANTGELFF. Written as DNA, the CDR3 is TGTGCCAGCAGCTTGGTTGCAGCGAACACCGGGGAGCTGTTTTTT.

This clonotype was counted a few times. The rearrangement joins TRBV12-3 or TRBV12-4 to TRBJ1-6, with a tentative D call TRBD1 (5 bases). Trimming removed 3 bases from V and 8 bases from J, with 11 bases in between. The CDR3 runs 14 residues. CDR3 in DNA: TGTGCCAGCAGTTTTGTAGGGGAATATTCACCCCTCCACTTT. It specifies CASSFVGEYSPLHF.

The sample holds a few counts of this clonotype. The CDR3 DNA reads as TGCGCCAGCAGCCGAAGCCGGCCCGGGACAGGGGCGACCTACGAGCAGTACTTC. Translating gives CASSRSRPGTGATYEQYF. The chain is built from TRBV5-1 and TRBJ2-7; TRBD1 aligns across 10 bases. J gave up 2 bases and V 4 bases, and 15 bases lay outside the gene matches. This CDR3 spans 18 amino acids. The V gene's germline CDR1 is SGHRS and CDR2 YFSETQ.

In its sample, this clonotype was seen a few times. The gene calls are TRBV5-1 and TRBJ2-5, with D maybe TRBD2 (6 bases). Trimming removed 5 bases at V and 5 bases at J, with 13 bases between. The CDR3 consists of 13 residues. Germline-derived CDR1 and CDR2 are SGHRS and YFSETQ. The CDR3 is CASRGSREETQYF. For the CDR3, the DNA is TGCGCCAGCAGGGGCAGCCGGGAGGAGACCCAGTACTTC.

This clonotype showed up just a few times. The rearrangement links TRBV6-1 to TRBJ1-2, with 7 bases aligning to TRBD1. J was trimmed by 7 bases and V by 5 bases; bases with no gene match: 7. The germline V gene encodes CDR1 MNHNS and CDR2 SASEGT. This CDR3 region has 13 residues. The CDR3 region is CASSQQGFGGYTF. The CDR3 DNA sequence: TGTGCCAGCAGTCAACAGGGGTTCGGTGGCTACACCTTC.

This clonotype came up a few times. V gene TRBV28 combines with J gene TRBJ1-2; TRBD1 is a possible D gene (6 bases). The CDR3 has 14 residues. Between the trimmed V and J ends, which lost 2 bases and 4 bases, there was a span of 11 bases. Germline CDR1 is MDHEN and CDR2 is SYDVKM. In nucleotides, the CDR3 is TGTGCCAGCAGTTTACGGACAGTCTTCTATGGCTACACCTTC. Translating it yields CASSLRTVFYGYTF.

This clonotype was seen more than once but under ten times. This chain joins TRBV18 and TRBJ1-2; the match to TRBD1 covers 12 bases. Looked up from germline, CDR1 is KGHSH and CDR2 is LQKENI. The CDR3 totals 15 residues. After removal of 1 base from V and 8 bases from J, the junction contained 5 bases not matched to a gene. Written as DNA, the CDR3 is TGTGCCAGCTCACCACAGGGACAGGGGGCGCGCGGCTACACCTTC. This sequence encodes CASSPQGQGARGYTF. Full variable domain (outside the CDR3, taken from reference TRBV18 and TRBJ1-2): NAGVMQNPRHLVRRRGQEARLRCSPMKGHSHVYWYRQLPEEGLKFMVYLQKENIIDESGMPKERFSAEFPKEGPSILRIQQVVRGDSAAYFCASSPQGQGARGYTFGSGTRLTVV.

Within the sample, this clonotype is medium-sized (0.01 to 0.1%). V is TRBV7-9 and J is TRBJ2-7; the match to TRBD1 covers 7 bases. The V gene's germline CDR1 is SEHNR and CDR2 FQNEAQ (reference sequence). The CDR3 consists of 15 residues. With V trimmed by 5 bases and J by 2 bases, 9 bases remained unmatched. CDR3 residues: CASSALDRDTYEQYF. For the CDR3, the DNA is TGTGCCAGCAGCGCACTCGACAGGGACACCTACGAGCAGTACTTC. Together with reference TRBV7-9 and TRBJ2-7, the CDR3 gives the full variable domain: DTGVSQNPRHKITKRGQNVTFRCDPISEHNRLYWYRQTLGQGPEFLTYFQNEAQLEKSRLLSDRFSAERPKGSFSTLEIQRTEQGDSAMYLCASSALDRDTYEQYFGPGTRLTVT.

This clonotype was recorded many times. The chain is built from TRBV12-3 or TRBV12-4 and TRBJ1-1; D uncertain. The ends were cut back, 4 bases at V and 14 bases at J, with 14 bases in the middle. CDR3 length: 11 amino acids. The CDR3 reads CASSSGSQAFF. DNA of the CDR3: TGTGCCAGCAGTTCGGGGTCGCAGGCCTTCTTT.

This clonotype was observed a few times. V usage is TRBV6-5 and J usage is TRBJ1-4; possibly TRBD1 for D (5 bases). Germline V CDR1 and CDR2: MNHEY, SVGAGI. Trimming left V 7 bases short and J 0 bases short, with 18 bases between. There are 17 residues in the CDR3. The CDR3: CASTMGRDFATNEKLFF. The CDR3 coding sequence is TGTGCCAGCACGATGGGAAGGGACTTTGCAACTAATGAAAAACTGTTTTTT.

V usage is TRBV4-1 and J usage is TRBJ1-2; D is possibly TRBD1 (6 bases). CDR3 size: 15 residues. Germline-derived CDR1 and CDR2 are MGHRA and YSYEKL. With 1 base removed from V and 8 bases from J, the gap between germline ends came to 17 bases. In DNA form, the CDR3 reads TGCGCCAGCAGCCAAGTCGCAGGACAGAAAATCGGCTACACCTTC. Translating gives CASSQVAGQKIGYTF.

The rearrangement links TRBV9 to TRBJ1-2; D gene unclear. The CDR3 is 13 amino acids. Germline assignment: CDR1 SGDLS and CDR2 YYNGEE. The ends were cut back, 0 bases at V and 0 bases at J, with 3 bases in the middle. CDR3 protein: CASSVGPNYGYTF. The CDR3, as DNA: TGTGCCAGCAGCGTAGGCCCTAACTATGGCTACACCTTC.